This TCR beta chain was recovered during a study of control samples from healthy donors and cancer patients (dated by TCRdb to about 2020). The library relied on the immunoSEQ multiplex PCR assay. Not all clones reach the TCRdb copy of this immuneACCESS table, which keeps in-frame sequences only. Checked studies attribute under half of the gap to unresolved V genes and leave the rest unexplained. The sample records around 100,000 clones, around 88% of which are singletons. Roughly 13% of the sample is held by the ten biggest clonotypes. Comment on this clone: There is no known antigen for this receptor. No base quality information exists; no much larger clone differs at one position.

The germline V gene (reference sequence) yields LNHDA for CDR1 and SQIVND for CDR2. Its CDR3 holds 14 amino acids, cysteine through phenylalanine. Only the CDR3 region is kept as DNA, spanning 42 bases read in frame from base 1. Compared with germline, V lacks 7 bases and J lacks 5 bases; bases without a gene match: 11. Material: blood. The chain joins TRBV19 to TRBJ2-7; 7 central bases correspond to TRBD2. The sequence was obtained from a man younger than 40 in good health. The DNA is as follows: TGTGCCAGTACAGCGGGGCAGGGATTGCACGAGCAGTACTTC. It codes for CASTAGQGLHEQYF.